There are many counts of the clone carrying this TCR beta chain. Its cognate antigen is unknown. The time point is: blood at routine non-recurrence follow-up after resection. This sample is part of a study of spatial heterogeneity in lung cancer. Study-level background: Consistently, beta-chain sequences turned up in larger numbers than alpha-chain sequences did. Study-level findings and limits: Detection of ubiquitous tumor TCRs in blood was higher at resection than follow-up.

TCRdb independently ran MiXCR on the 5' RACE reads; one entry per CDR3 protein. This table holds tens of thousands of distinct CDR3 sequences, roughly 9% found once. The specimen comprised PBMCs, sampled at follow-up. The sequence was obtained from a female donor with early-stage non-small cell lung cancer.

CDR3 in DNA: TGTGCCAGCAGCTTTCTAGCGGGGACGAACACCGGGGAGCTGTTTTTT. This gives the protein CASSFLAGTNTGELFF. The V and J genes are TRBV9 and TRBJ2-2; 9 bases are shared with TRBD2. Germline V lookup: CDR1 SGDLS, CDR2 YYNGEE. The CDR3 covers 16 residues. The V and J ends lost 4 bases and 0 bases, in that order; junction bases with no gene match: 4.